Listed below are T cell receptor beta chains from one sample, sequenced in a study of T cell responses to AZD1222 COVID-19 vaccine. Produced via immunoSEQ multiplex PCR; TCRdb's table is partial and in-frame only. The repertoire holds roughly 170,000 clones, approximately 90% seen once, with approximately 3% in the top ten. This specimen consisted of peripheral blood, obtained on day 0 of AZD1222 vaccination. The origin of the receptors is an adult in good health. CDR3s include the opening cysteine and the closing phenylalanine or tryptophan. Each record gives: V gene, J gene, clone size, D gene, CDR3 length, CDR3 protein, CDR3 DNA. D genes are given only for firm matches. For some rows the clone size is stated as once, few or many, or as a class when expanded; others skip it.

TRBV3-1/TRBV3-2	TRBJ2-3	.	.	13	CASSQNLGDTQYF	TGTGCCAGCAGCCAAAACCTGGGAGATACGCAGTATTTT
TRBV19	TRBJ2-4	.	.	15	CASSIAGGPGNIQYF	TGTGCCAGTAGTATAGCAGGGGGGCCGGGAAACATTCAGTACTTC
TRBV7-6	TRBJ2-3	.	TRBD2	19	CASSLAPIELAGPIDTQYF	TGTGCCAGCAGCTTAGCACCCATCGAGCTAGCGGGGCCAATTGATACGCAGTATTTT
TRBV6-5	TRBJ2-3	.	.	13	CASTPGNTDTQYF	TGTGCCAGCACGCCGGGGAACACAGATACGCAGTATTTT
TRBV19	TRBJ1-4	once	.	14	CASTQLGSNEKLFF	TGTGCCAGTACCCAGCTCGGAAGTAATGAAAAACTGTTTTTT
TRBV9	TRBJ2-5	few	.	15	CASSVALDSQETQYF	TGTGCCAGCAGCGTAGCTTTGGACAGCCAAGAGACCCAGTACTTC
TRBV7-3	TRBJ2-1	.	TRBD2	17	CASSLSSSGGIYNEQFF	TGTGCCAGCAGCTTAAGTTCTAGCGGGGGAATCTACAATGAGCAGTTCTTC
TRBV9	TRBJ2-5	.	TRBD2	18	CASSVDPLLAGGQETQYF	TGTGCCAGCAGCGTAGATCCCCTACTAGCGGGGGGCCAAGAGACCCAGTACTTC
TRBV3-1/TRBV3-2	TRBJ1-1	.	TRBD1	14	CASGGGRGRTEAFF	TGTGCCAGCGGCGGGGGTAGGGGGCGAACTGAAGCTTTCTTT
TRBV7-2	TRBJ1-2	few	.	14	CASSNTAGAYGYTF	TGTGCCAGCAGCAATACGGCGGGTGCCTATGGCTACACCTTC
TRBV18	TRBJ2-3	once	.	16	CASSPTPGQGTDTQYF	TGTGCCAGCTCACCTACCCCGGGACAAGGCACAGATACGCAGTATTTT
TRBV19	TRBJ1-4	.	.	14	CASKEGATNEKLFF	TGTGCCAGTAAGGAGGGGGCAACTAATGAAAAACTGTTTTTT
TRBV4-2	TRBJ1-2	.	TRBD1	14	CASSQARTGDGYTF	TGTGCCAGCAGCCAAGCTCGGACAGGGGACGGCTACACCTTC
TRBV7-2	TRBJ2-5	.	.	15	CASSLRGGTQETQYF	TGTGCCAGCAGCTTACGGGGTGGCACCCAAGAGACCCAGTACTTC
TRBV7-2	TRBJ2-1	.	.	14	CASSPGRGWDEQFF	TGTGCCAGCAGCCCTGGGCGGGGCTGGGATGAGCAGTTCTTC
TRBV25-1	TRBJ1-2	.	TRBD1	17	CASRHRSWDRGNYGYTF	TGTGCCAGCAGACATCGGAGTTGGGACAGGGGGAACTATGGCTACACCTTC
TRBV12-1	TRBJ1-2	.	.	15	CASSFGGRVSGGYTF	TGTGCCAGCAGCTTTGGCGGCAGGGTGTCGGGTGGCTACACCTTC
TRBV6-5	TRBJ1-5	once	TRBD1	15	CASRIQGAGNQPQHF	TGTGCCAGCAGGATCCAGGGGGCGGGCAATCAGCCCCAGCATTTT
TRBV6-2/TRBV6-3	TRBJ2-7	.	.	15	CASSWAGQNPYEQYF	TGTGCCAGCAGTTGGGCGGGACAGAATCCCTACGAGCAGTACTTC
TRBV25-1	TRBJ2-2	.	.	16	CASSAGSGINTGELFF	TGTGCCAGCAGTGCGGGCAGTGGGATAAACACCGGGGAGCTGTTTTTT
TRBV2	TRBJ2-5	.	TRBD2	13	CASVPLAGETQYF	TGTGCCAGCGTCCCACTAGCGGGGGAGACCCAGTACTTC
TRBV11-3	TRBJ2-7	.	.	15	CASSLNSGGSYEQYF	TGTGCCAGCAGCTTAAATTCGGGCGGCTCCTACGAGCAGTACTTC
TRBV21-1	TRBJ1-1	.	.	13	CASSGHRGSEAFF	TGTGCCAGCAGCGGGCACAGGGGTTCTGAAGCTTTCTTT
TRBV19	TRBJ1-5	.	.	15	CASTTAERVNQPQHF	TGTGCCAGTACCACCGCGGAAAGAGTCAATCAGCCCCAGCATTTT
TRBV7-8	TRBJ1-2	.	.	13	CASSLPPNKGYTF	TGTGCCAGCAGCTTACCCCCTAATAAGGGCTACACCTTC